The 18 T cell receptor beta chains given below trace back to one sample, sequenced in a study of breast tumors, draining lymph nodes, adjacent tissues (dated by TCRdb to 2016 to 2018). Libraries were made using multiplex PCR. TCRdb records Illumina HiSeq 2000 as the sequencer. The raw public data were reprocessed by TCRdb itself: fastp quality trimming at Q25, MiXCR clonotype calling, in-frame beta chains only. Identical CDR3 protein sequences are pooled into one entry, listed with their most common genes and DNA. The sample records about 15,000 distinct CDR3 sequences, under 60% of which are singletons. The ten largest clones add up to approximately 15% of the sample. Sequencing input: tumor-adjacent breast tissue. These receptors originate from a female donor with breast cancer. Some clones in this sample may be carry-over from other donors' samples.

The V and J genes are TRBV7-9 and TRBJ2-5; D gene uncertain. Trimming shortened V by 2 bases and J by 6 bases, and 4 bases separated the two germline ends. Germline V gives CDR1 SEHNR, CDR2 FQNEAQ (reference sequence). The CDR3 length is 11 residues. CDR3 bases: TGTGCCAGCAGCTTATCACAGACCCAGTACTTC. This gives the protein CASSLSQTQYF.

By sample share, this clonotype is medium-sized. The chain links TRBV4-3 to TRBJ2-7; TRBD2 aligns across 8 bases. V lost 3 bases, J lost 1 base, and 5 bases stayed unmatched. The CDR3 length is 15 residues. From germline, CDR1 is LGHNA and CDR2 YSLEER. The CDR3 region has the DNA TGCGCCAGCAGCCACCTGGCGGGAGGATCCTACGAGCAGTACTTC. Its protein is CASSHLAGGSYEQYF.

CDR3 residues: CASSETGTGDYEQYF. Written as DNA, the CDR3 is TGTGCCAGCAGTGAAACCGGGACAGGGGACTACGAGCAGTACTTC. This chain links TRBV12-3 or TRBV12-4 with TRBJ2-7, with 10 bases that match TRBD1. This CDR3 is 15 amino acids long. Trimming at V came to 5 bases and at J to 3 bases, leaving 7 bases not matched to a gene.

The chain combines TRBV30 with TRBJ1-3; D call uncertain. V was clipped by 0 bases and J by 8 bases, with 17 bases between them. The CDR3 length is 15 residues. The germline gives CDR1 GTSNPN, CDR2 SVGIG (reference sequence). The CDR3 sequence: CAWSVGSGGMDTIYF. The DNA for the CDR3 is TGTGCCTGGAGTGTAGGTTCAGGAGGAATGGACACCATATATTTT.

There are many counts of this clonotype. The DNA of the CDR3 is TGTGCCAGTCGTTTAAGCCCTAATGAAAAACTGTTTTTT. Amino acid sequence: CASRLSPNEKLFF. This sequence joins TRBV19 and TRBJ1-4; no definite D call. CDR1 and CDR2 from the germline V gene are LNHDA and SQIVND (reference sequence). Trimming cost V 8 bases and J 3 bases, with 10 bases left between them. This CDR3 is 13 amino acids long.

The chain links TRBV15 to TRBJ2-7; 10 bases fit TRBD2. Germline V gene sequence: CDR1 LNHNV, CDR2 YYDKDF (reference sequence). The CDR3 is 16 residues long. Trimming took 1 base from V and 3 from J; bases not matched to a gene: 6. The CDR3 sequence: CATSRVSGGPFYEQYF. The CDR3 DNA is TGTGCCACCAGCAGAGTTAGCGGGGGGCCGTTCTACGAGCAGTACTTC.

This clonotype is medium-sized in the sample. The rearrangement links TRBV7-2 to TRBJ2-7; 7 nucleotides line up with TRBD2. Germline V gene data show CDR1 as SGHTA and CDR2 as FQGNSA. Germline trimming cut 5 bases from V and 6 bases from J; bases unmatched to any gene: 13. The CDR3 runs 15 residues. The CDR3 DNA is TGTGCCAGCAGCGCCAGTGGGGGGGTTCCCCTCGAGCAGTACTTC. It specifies CASSASGGVPLEQYF. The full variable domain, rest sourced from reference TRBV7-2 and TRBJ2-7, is GAGVSQSPSNKVTEKGKDVELRCDPISGHTALYWYRQSLGQGLEFLIYFQGNSAPDKSGLPSDRFSAERTGGSVSTLTIQRTQQEDSAVYLCASSASGGVPLEQYFGPGTRLTVT.

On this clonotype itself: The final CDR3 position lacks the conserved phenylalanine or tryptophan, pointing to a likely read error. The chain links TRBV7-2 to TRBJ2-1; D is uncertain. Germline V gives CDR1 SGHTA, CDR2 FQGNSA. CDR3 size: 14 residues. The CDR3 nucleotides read TGTGCCGGCAGCTTAGAGATTGGATACAATGAGCAGTTCCTC. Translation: CAGSLEIGYNEQFL.

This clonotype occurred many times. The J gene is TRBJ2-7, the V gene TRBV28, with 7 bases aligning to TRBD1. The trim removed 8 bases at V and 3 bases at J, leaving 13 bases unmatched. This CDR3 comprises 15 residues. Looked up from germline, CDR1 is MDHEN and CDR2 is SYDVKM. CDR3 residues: CASPGHTTGFYEQYF. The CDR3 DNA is TGTGCCAGCCCGGGCCACACGACAGGGTTCTACGAGCAGTACTTC.

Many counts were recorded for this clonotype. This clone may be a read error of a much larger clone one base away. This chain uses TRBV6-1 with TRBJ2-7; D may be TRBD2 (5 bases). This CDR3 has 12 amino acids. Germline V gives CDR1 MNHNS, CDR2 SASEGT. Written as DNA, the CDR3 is TGTGCCAGCAGTCAAGCGGTATACGAGCAGTACTTC. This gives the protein CASSQAVYEQYF.

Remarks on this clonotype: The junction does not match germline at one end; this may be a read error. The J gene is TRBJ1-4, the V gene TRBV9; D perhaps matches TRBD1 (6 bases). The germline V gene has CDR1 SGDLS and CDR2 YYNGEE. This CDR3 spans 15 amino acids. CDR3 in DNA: TGTGCCAGCGGCGTGGGGGCCGGGGGAAACGAAAAACTGTTTTTT. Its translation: CASGVGAGGNEKLFF. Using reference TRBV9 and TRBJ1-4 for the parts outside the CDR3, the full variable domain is DSGVTQTPKHLITATGQRVTLRCSPRSGDLSVYWYQQSLDQGLQFLIQYYNGEERAKGNILERFSAQQFPDLHSELNLSSLELGDSALYFCASGVGAGGNEKLFFGSGTQLSVL.

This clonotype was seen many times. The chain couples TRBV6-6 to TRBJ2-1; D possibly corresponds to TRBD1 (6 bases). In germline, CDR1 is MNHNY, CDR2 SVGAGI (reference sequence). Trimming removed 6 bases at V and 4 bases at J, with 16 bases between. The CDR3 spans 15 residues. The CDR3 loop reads CASREPGERYNEQFF. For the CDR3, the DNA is TGTGCCAGCAGGGAACCAGGGGAGAGGTACAATGAGCAGTTCTTC.

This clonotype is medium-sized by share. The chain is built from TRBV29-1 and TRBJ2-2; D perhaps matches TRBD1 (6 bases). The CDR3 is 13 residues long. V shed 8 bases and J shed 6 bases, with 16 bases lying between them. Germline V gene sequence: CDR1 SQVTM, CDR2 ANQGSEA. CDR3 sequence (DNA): TGCAGCACCCGCCGGGACATAGCCGGGGAGCTGTTTTTT. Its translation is CSTRRDIAGELFF.

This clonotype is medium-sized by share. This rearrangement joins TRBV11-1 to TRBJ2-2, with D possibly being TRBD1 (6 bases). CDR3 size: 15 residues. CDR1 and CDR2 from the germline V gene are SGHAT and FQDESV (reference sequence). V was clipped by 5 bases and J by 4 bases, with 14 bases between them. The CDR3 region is CASSPIEQGTGELFF. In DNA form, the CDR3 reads TGTGCCAGCAGCCCCATCGAACAGGGCACCGGGGAGCTGTTTTTT.

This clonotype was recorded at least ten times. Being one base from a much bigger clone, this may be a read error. The CDR3 here is CSVTTVETQSF. CDR3 DNA: TGCAGTGTTACAACGGTGGAGACCCAGTCCTTC. The V gene is TRBV20-1, the J gene TRBJ2-5; D unclear. CDR1 is DFQATT and CDR2 is SNEGSKA in the germline V gene (reference sequence). The CDR3 contains 11 residues.

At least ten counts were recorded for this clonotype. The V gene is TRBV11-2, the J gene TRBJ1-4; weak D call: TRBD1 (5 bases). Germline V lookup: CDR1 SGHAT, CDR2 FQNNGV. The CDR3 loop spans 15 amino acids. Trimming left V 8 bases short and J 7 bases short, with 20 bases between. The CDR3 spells CASEGIRDGIEKLFF. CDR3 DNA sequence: TGTGCCAGCGAGGGGATTAGGGACGGCATTGAAAAACTGTTTTTT.

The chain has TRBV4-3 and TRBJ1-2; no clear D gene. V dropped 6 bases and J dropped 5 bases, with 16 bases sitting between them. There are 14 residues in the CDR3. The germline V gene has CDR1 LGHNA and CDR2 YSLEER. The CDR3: CASSESASLYGYTF. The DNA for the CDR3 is TGCGCCAGCAGTGAATCGGCCAGCCTTTATGGCTACACCTTC.

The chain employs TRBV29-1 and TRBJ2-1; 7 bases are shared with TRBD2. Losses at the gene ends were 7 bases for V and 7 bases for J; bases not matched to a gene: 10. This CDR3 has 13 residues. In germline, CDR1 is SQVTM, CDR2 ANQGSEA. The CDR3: CSGDTSGINEQFF. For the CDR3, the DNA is TGCAGCGGCGATACGAGCGGGATTAATGAGCAGTTCTTC.